Listed below are T cell receptor beta chains from one sample, sequenced in a study of radiotherapy plus CTLA-4 blockade in lung cancer. Clones were sequenced by immunoSEQ multiplex PCR, and TCRdb holds only the in-frame ones, with some missing. The repertoire holds approximately 52,000 clones, with roughly 77% as singletons. The sequencing here drew on peripheral blood, taken from a patient treated with radiotherapy plus ipilimumab. The receptors come from a human donor with non-small cell lung cancer who had a complete response to radiotherapy plus ipilimumab. Each CDR3 is given with its conserved first and last residue. D genes are given only for firm matches. The size field is filled for only some rows; it gives once, few, many or a size class.

NA	TRBV10-2	NA	TRBJ2-2	CASSAGRGSRELFF	TGCGCCAGCAGTGCAGGGCGTGGGTCTCGGGAGCTGTTTTTT
NA	TRBV5-4	NA	TRBJ2-3	CASSRGGETDTQYF	TGTGCCAGCAGCAGGGGGGGCGAAACAGATACGCAGTATTTT
NA	TRBV7-9	NA	TRBJ1-1	CASSQSAAGTEAFF	TGTGCCAGCAGCCAATCAGCGGCTGGAACTGAAGCTTTCTTT
TRBD2	TRBV30	NA	TRBJ2-1	CAWSRLAGNEQFF	TGTGCCTGGAGCCGACTAGCGGGAAATGAGCAGTTCTTC
TRBD1	TRBV5-6	few	TRBJ1-6	CASSRLDRGNSPLHF	TGTGCCAGCAGCCGACTCGACAGGGGTAATTCACCCCTCCACTTT
TRBD1	TRBV27	NA	TRBJ1-6	CASKGTVSSPLHF	TGTGCCAGCAAAGGGACAGTCAGCTCACCCCTCCACTTT
TRBD2	TRBV11-2	NA	TRBJ2-1	CASSLIASGGYNEQFF	TGTGCCAGCAGCTTAATTGCTAGCGGGGGTTACAATGAGCAGTTCTTC
TRBD1	TRBV19	NA	TRBJ1-6	CASSKAGQENSPLHF	TGTGCCAGTAGTAAGGCGGGACAGGAGAATTCACCCCTCCACTTT
NA	TRBV27	NA	TRBJ1-6	CASSFSSGRTRAPLHF	TGTGCCAGCAGTTTTAGCAGTGGGCGGACGCGGGCACCCCTCCACTTT
NA	TRBV11-3	NA	TRBJ1-1	CASSLGGRGTEAFF	TGTGCCAGCAGCTTGGGGGGGCGCGGGACTGAAGCTTTCTTT
TRBD1	TRBV4-3	NA	TRBJ1-6	CASSLDRGPGNSPLHF	TGCGCCAGCAGCCTGGACAGGGGCCCAGGTAATTCACCCCTCCACTTT
NA	TRBV20-1	once	TRBJ1-1	CSAGRTEAFF	TGCAGTGCTGGCCGAACTGAAGCTTTCTTT
TRBD1	TRBV5-1	NA	TRBJ1-1	CASSPTGVNTEAFF	TGCGCCAGCAGCCCGACAGGGGTTAACACTGAAGCTTTCTTT
NA	TRBV15	NA	TRBJ1-2	CATSPPRGDYTF	TGTGCCACCAGCCCCCCCCGCGGGGACTACACCTTC
NA	TRBV14	few	TRBJ1-3	CASSHVNTIYF	TGTGCCAGCAGCCACGTAAACACCATATATTTT
TRBD2	TRBV30	NA	TRBJ2-3	CACRLAQLTDTQYF	TGTGCCTGTCGACTAGCCCAACTAACAGATACGCAGTATTTT
NA	TRBV18	NA	TRBJ2-7	CASSPGQSYEQYF	TGTGCCAGCTCACCTGGACAGTCCTACGAGCAGTACTTC
NA	TRBV9	NA	TRBJ2-1	CASSDSRGNNEQFF	TGTGCCAGCAGCGATTCCCGGGGGAACAATGAGCAGTTCTTC
NA	TRBV7-7	once	TRBJ2-2	CASSPIDHRLNTGELFF	TGTGCTAGCAGCCCGATCGACCACAGGCTGAACACCGGGGAGCTGTTTTTT
TRBD2	TRBV4-1	NA	TRBJ2-7	CASSPWTSHYEQYF	TGCGCCAGCAGCCCATGGACTAGCCACTACGAGCAGTACTTC
TRBD1	TRBV12-5	NA	TRBJ2-3	CASGSPGQGTDTQYF	TGTGCTAGTGGTTCCCCGGGACAGGGCACAGATACGCAGTATTTT
NA	TRBV28	NA	TRBJ1-6	CASSTATGTIGSPLHF	TGTGCCAGCAGCACTGCCACAGGGACTATAGGATCACCCCTCCACTTT
NA	TRBV6-6	NA	TRBJ2-1	CASRLSMSSSELFF	TGTGCCAGCAGACTATCAATGAGCAGTAGTGAGCTGTTCTTC
TRBD2	TRBV30	NA	TRBJ2-1	CASDMAGVKYNEQFF	TGTGCCTCCGATATGGCGGGAGTAAAATACAATGAGCAGTTCTTC
NA	TRBV5-1	NA	TRBJ2-7	CASSLRLPLDEQYF	TGCGCCAGCAGCCTGCGTCTTCCCTTGGACGAGCAGTACTTC
TRBD1	TRBV27	few	TRBJ2-7	CASSIDRGSYEQYF	TGTGCCAGCAGTATCGACAGGGGGTCCTACGAGCAGTACTTC
TRBD1	TRBV19	NA	TRBJ1-6	CASSIWTGGSSSPLHF	TGTGCCAGTAGTATATGGACAGGGGGCTCGAGTTCACCCCTCCACTTT
NA	TRBV7-9	few	TRBJ1-4	CASSLPRGATNEKLFF	TGTGCCAGCAGCTTACCCCGGGGGGCAACTAATGAAAAACTGTTTTTT
TRBD2	TRBV7-2	NA	TRBJ2-5	CASSLALAGVETQYF	TGTGCCAGCAGCTTAGCGCTAGCGGGGGTAGAGACCCAGTACTTC
TRBD1	TRBV7-2	once	TRBJ2-7	CASSLETGGSREQYF	TGTGCCAGCAGCTTAGAGACAGGGGGCTCGCGAGAGCAGTACTTC
TRBD1	TRBV5-3	few	TRBJ1-1	CARSASYGTGRRTEAFF	TGTGCCAGAAGCGCGAGCTACGGGACAGGGAGACGAACTGAAGCTTTCTTT
TRBD1	TRBV10-2	NA	TRBJ2-5	CASSELLGQGQETQYF	TGCGCCAGCAGTGAGTTGCTTGGACAGGGGCAAGAGACCCAGTACTTC
TRBD2	TRBV7-8	NA	TRBJ2-5	CASSFDSGGMFGTQYF	TGTGCCAGCAGCTTTGATAGCGGGGGGATGTTTGGGACCCAGTACTTC
NA	TRBV10-3	medium-sized	TRBJ1-3	CAISYPGSGNTIYF	TGTGCCATCAGTTACCCGGGCTCTGGAAACACCATATATTTT
NA	TRBV18	NA	TRBJ1-2	CASSQENYGYTF	TGTGCCAGCTCCCAAGAGAACTATGGCTACACCTTC
TRBD1	TRBV25-1	NA	TRBJ1-1	CASSDGQGNTEAFF	TGTGCCAGCAGTGACGGACAGGGAAACACTGAAGCTTTCTTT
TRBD1	TRBV14	NA	TRBJ1-1	CASSQWTGTAFF	TGTGCCAGCAGCCAATGGACAGGGACAGCTTTCTTT
NA	TRBV11-2	NA	TRBJ2-7	CASSLSRGGEQYF	TGTGCCAGCAGCTTAAGCAGGGGTGGGGAGCAGTACTTC
NA	TRBV19	few	TRBJ1-2	CASRRDTINYGYTF	TGTGCCAGTAGGAGGGACACGATTAACTATGGCTACACCTTC
TRBD1	TRBV27	NA	TRBJ1-6	CASSSDREGSPLHF	TGTGCCAGCAGTTCGGACAGGGAAGGGTCACCCCTCCACTTT
NA	TRBV27	NA	TRBJ1-5	CASSFGSARPQHF	TGTGCCAGCAGTTTCGGGTCGGCGCGGCCCCAGCATTTT
NA	TRBV7-2	NA	TRBJ2-3	CASSWTTRTDTQYF	TGTGCCAGCAGCTGGACAACTCGCACAGATACGCAGTATTTT
TRBD2	TRBV5-4	NA	TRBJ2-3	CASTRPGAGGSTDTQYF	TGTGCCAGCACCCGGCCGGGGGCGGGGGGGAGCACAGATACGCAGTATTTT
NA	TRBV4-3	NA	TRBJ1-4	CASSPVPYQRVEEKLFF	TGCGCCAGCAGCCCCGTACCCTACCAACGGGTGGAAGAAAAACTGTTTTTT
NA	TRBV6-6	NA	TRBJ1-5	CASSYSGAPNQPQHF	TGTGCCAGCAGTTACTCAGGGGCGCCCAATCAGCCCCAGCATTTT
TRBD2	TRBV7-2	NA	TRBJ2-3	CASSLIGLDGADTQYF	TGTGCCAGCAGCTTGATAGGACTAGACGGCGCAGATACGCAGTATTTT
TRBD1	TRBV4-3	NA	TRBJ2-1	CASSPQGTGVGGEQFF	TGCGCCAGCAGCCCGCAGGGGACAGGGGTGGGTGGTGAGCAGTTCTTC
TRBD1	TRBV5-4	NA	TRBJ1-2	CASSGGQGAARYGYTF	TGTGCCAGCAGCGGCGGACAGGGGGCCGCTAGGTACGGCTACACCTTC
TRBD1	TRBV9	NA	TRBJ2-7	CASSPGDRVVRRSYEQYF	TGTGCCAGCAGCCCGGGGGACAGGGTGGTAAGAAGGTCCTACGAGCAGTACTTC
TRBD1	TRBV19	NA	TRBJ2-1	CASSMDRGTDSYNEQFF	TGTGCCAGTAGTATGGACAGGGGGACCGATTCCTACAATGAGCAGTTCTTC
TRBD1	TRBV10-3	NA	TRBJ1-5	CAISESEGANQPQHF	TGTGCCATCAGTGAGTCAGAGGGGGCGAATCAGCCCCAGCATTTT
TRBD2	TRBV29-1	few	TRBJ2-3	CSVEGASGESTDTQYF	TGCAGCGTTGAAGGGGCTAGCGGGGAAAGCACAGATACGCAGTATTTT
TRBD2	TRBV7-2	NA	TRBJ2-3	CASSNSGRGTDTQYF	TGTGCCAGCAGCAATAGCGGGAGGGGCACAGATACGCAGTATTTT
NA	TRBV28	NA	TRBJ1-6	CASSWEYNSPLHF	TGTGCCAGCAGTTGGGAGTATAATTCACCCCTCCACTTT
TRBD2	TRBV13	NA	TRBJ2-3	CASRVLAGRTDTQYF	TGTGCCAGCAGAGTACTAGCGGGGCGCACAGATACGCAGTATTTT
NA	TRBV15	NA	TRBJ1-5	CATKPGELDQPQHF	TGTGCCACTAAACCAGGGGAATTGGATCAGCCCCAGCATTTT
NA	TRBV5-4	NA	TRBJ2-5	CASSGHSQETQYF	TGTGCCAGCAGCGGACATAGCCAAGAGACCCAGTACTTC
TRBD1	TRBV5-8	NA	TRBJ1-6	CASSPRRGLAGGSLHF	TGTGCCAGCAGCCCCCGGAGGGGGCTTGCCGGGGGATCCCTCCACTTT
NA	TRBV2	NA	TRBJ1-3	CASEEGRDWSGNTIYF	TGTGCCAGCGAAGAAGGCAGGGACTGGTCTGGAAACACCATATATTTT
NA	TRBV5-1	NA	TRBJ1-1	CASSSGWANTEAFF	TGCGCCAGCAGCTCAGGGTGGGCCAACACTGAAGCTTTCTTT